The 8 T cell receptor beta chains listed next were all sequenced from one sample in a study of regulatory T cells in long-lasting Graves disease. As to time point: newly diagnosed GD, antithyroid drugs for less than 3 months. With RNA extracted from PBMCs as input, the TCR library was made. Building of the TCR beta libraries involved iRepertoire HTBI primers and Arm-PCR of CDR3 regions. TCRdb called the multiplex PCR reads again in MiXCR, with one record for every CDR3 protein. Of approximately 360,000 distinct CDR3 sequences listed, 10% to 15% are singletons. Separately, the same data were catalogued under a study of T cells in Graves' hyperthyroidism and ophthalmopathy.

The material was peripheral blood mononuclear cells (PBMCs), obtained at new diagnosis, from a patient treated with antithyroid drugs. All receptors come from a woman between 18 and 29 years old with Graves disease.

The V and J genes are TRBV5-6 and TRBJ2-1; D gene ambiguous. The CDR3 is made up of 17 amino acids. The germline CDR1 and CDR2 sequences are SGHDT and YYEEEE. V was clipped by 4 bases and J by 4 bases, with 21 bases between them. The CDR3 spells CASSLRFVLVRYNEQFF. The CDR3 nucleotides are TGTGCCAGCAGCCTCCGTTTTGTGCTCGTAAGGTACAATGAGCAGTTCTTC. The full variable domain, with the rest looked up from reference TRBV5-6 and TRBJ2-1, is DAGVTQSPTHLIKTRGQQVTLRCSPKSGHDTVSWYQQALGQGPQFIFQYYEEEERQRGNFPDRFSGHQFPNYSSELNVNALLLGDSALYLCASSLRFVLVRYNEQFFGPGTRLTVL.

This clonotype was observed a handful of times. CDR3 residues: CASRMPGTEGMSLSSPLHF. The CDR3 DNA follows: TGTGCCAGCAGGATGCCCGGGACGGAGGGGATGAGCCTAAGTTCACCCCTCCACTTT. The chain combines TRBV2 with TRBJ1-6; TRBD1 might be the D (5 bases). The CDR3 has 19 amino acids. Trimming stripped 6 bases from V and 9 bases from J, with 30 bases between. Per the germline V gene, CDR1 is SNHLY and CDR2 is FYNNEI.

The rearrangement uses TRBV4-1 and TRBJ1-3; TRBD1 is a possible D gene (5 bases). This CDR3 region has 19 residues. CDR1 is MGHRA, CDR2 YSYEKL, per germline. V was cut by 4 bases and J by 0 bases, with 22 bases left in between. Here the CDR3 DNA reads TGCGCCAGCAGCCGGCACGACAGTATGACGGTCTACTCTGGAAACACCATATATTTT. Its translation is CASSRHDSMTVYSGNTIYF.

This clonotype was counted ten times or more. CDR3 in DNA: TGTGCCAGCAGGAGGGGGGAGGGGGTAGCTGCTTTCTTT. Protein product: CASRRGEGVAAFF. The chain couples TRBV27 to TRBJ1-1; possible D gene TRBD1, 6 bases. CDR1 MNHEY and CDR2 SMNVEV come from the germline V gene (reference sequence). The CDR3 runs to 13 residues. The germline V and J ends were trimmed by 6 bases and 11 bases, with 19 bases remaining between them.

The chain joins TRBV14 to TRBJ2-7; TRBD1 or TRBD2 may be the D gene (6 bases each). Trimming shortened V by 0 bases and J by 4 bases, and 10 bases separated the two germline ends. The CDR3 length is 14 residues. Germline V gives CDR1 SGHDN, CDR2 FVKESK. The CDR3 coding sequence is TGTGCCAGCAGCCAAGATGGGGGGCTGTACGAGCAGTACTTC. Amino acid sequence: CASSQDGGLYEQYF.

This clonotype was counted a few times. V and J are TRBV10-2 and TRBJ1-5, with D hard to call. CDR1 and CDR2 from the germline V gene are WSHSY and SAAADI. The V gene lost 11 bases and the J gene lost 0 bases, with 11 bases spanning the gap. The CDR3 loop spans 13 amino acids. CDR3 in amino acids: CAGTRDSNQPQHF. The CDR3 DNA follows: TGCGCCGGCACCAGAGATAGCAATCAGCCCCAGCATTTT.

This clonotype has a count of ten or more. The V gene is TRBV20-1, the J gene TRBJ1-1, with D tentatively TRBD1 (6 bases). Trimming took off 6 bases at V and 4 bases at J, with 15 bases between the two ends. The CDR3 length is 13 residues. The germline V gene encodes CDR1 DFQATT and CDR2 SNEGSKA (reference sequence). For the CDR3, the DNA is TGCAGTGCGCGGGAGGGGGGGTTCACTGAAGCTTTCTTT. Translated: CSAREGGFTEAFF.

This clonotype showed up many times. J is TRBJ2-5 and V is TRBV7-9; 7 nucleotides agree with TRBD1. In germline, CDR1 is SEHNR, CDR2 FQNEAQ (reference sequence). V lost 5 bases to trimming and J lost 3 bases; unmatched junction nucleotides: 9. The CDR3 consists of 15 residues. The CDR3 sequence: CASSPETGAKETQYF. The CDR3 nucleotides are TGTGCCAGCAGCCCAGAAACAGGGGCGAAAGAGACCCAGTACTTC.